A single sample gave rise to the 10 T cell receptor beta chains below, sequenced in a study of T cells in tuberculosis. Sequencing was performed with immunoSEQ multiplex PCR; in TCRdb, only in-frame clones are kept and a portion is missing. The repertoire holds about 35,000 clones, about 85% seen once, with more than 4.5% in the top ten. Specified time point: new active TB diagnosis, blood taken before or within 7 days of starting treatment. This specimen was PBMCs, taken at tuberculosis diagnosis. The receptors stem from an adult with tuberculosis.

This chain links TRBV28 with TRBJ1-2; a possible D gene is TRBD1 (6 bases). The CDR3 covers 14 residues. In germline, CDR1 is MDHEN, CDR2 SYDVKM. V lost 7 bases to trimming and J lost 3 bases, with 15 bases between them. Here the CDR3 reads CASTLDRSYYGYTF. The CDR3 bases are TGTGCCAGCACCCTGGACAGATCTTACTATGGCTACACCTTC.

The J gene is TRBJ1-1, the V gene TRBV5-1; D gene uncertain. The CDR3 loop spans 14 amino acids. Trimming pared 1 base from V and 1 base from J, leaving 8 bases between. The V gene's germline CDR1 is SGHRS and CDR2 YFSETQ. The CDR3 coding sequence is TGCGCCAGCAGCTTGAGCCAGGCGAACACTGAAGCTTTCTTT. Residues: CASSLSQANTEAFF.

V gene TRBV5-5 combines with J gene TRBJ2-7; TRBD2 matches at 10 bases. Germline CDR1 reads SGHKS; CDR2 reads YYEKEE (reference sequence). This CDR3 comprises 15 residues. V was clipped by 3 bases and J by 3 bases; unmatched bases: 6. CDR3 sequence (DNA): TGTGCCAGCAGCTGGGCCCCTAGCGGGGGCTACGAGCAGTACTTC. It is translated as CASSWAPSGGYEQYF.

This chain joins TRBV27 and TRBJ1-1; D unresolved. Between the trimmed V and J ends, which lost 3 bases and 4 bases, there was a span of 9 bases. This CDR3 comprises 13 residues. Germline lookup yields CDR1 MNHEY and CDR2 SMNVEV (reference sequence). The CDR3 region has the DNA TGTGCCAGCAGTTTGGCGGCGAGCACTGAAGCTTTCTTT. Translating it yields CASSLAASTEAFF.

In its sample, this clone was seen a few times. The chain links TRBV19 to TRBJ2-4; 7 bases are a match to TRBD1. Per the germline V gene, CDR1 is LNHDA and CDR2 is SQIVND (reference sequence). The CDR3 sequence is 13 residues long. Trimming cost V 5 bases and J 7 bases; bases outside gene matches: 5. CDR3 nucleotides: TGTGCCAGTAGTGTCCGGGACAGTAACATTCAGTACTTC. It encodes CASSVRDSNIQYF.

J is TRBJ1-1 and V is TRBV13; TRBD1 is a possible D gene (6 bases). The V end lost 4 bases, the J end lost 4 bases, and 22 bases lay between the germline ends. In germline, CDR1 is PRHDT, CDR2 FYEKMQ (reference sequence). There are 17 residues in the CDR3. CDR3 coding DNA: TGTGCCAGCAGCTCCCTGGAACAGGGTGGGTTTAGCACTGAAGCTTTCTTT. Its protein is CASSSLEQGGFSTEAFF.

The table lists this clone with a few counts. This chain links TRBV25-1 with TRBJ2-1; 14 bases align to TRBD2. The CDR3 spans 16 residues. Germline V lookup: CDR1 MGHDK, CDR2 SYGVNS. V shed 3 bases, J shed 6 bases, and the junction held 4 bases outside the gene matches. The CDR3 DNA is TGTGCCAGCAGTGATAAGGGGACTAGCGGGGGCAATGAGCAGTTCTTC. It encodes CASSDKGTSGGNEQFF.

This chain connects TRBV20-1 to TRBJ1-1, with 7 bases aligning to TRBD1. Germline values: CDR1 DFQATT, CDR2 SNEGSKA (reference sequence). J gave up 6 bases and V 6 bases, and 4 bases lay outside the gene matches. The CDR3 extends over 11 amino acids. CDR3 loop: CSAEDRAEAFF. CDR3 sequence (DNA): TGCAGTGCGGAAGACAGGGCTGAAGCTTTCTTT.

The genes are TRBV6-6 and TRBJ1-6; D is perhaps TRBD1 (5 bases). The CDR3 is 15 residues long. Germline values: CDR1 MNHNY, CDR2 SVGAGI (reference sequence). Trimming took off 2 bases at V and 8 bases at J, with 13 bases between the two ends. In nucleotides, the CDR3 is TGTGCCAGCAGTTACGGGGGGAGGAGGGATTCACCCCTCCACTTT. Translation: CASSYGGRRDSPLHF.

V and J are TRBV19 and TRBJ2-5, with TRBD1 matching over 9 bases. With 9 bases clipped from V and 0 bases from J, the junction kept 8 bases outside the gene matches. The V gene's germline CDR1 is LNHDA and CDR2 SQIVND (reference sequence). This CDR3 has 15 residues. The CDR3 reads CASTDRGEYQETQYF. DNA for the CDR3: TGTGCCAGCACGGACAGGGGAGAGTACCAAGAGACCCAGTACTTC.